This is a list of T cell receptor beta chains from one sample in a study of early T cells in non-severe SARS-CoV-2 infection. MiXCR, applied by TCRdb to the 5' RACE reads, yields one record per CDR3 protein. The sample consists of 65,000 to 70,000 distinct CDR3 sequences, approximately 12% of them appearing once. Sequenced sample: whole blood. Receptor source: an adult who was a healthcare worker with PCR-confirmed SARS-CoV-2 infection or an uninfected control (not recorded which). Each CDR3 is given with its conserved first and last residue. A D gene is named only where the DNA matches it firmly. Only some rows state a clone size, as once, few, many or a class for expanded clones.

CASSLGDSYYGYTF | TGTGCCAGCAGCTTAGGGGACTCCTACTATGGCTACACCTTC | . | TRBJ1-2 | few | 14 | TRBV5-8
CASSIQWTDTQYF | TGTGCCAGTAGTATCCAGTGGACAGATACGCAGTATTTT | . | TRBJ2-3 | few | 13 | TRBV19
CATFTAKAFF | TGTGCCACCTTCACGGCCAAAGCTTTCTTT | . | TRBJ1-1 | . | 10 | TRBV25-1
CASSFSSGELFF | TGTGCCAGCAGCTTCTCATCCGGGGAGCTGTTTTTT | . | TRBJ2-2 | few | 12 | TRBV11-2
CASREPGQNYEQYF | TGTGCCAGCAGGGAACCGGGACAGAACTACGAGCAGTACTTC | TRBD1 | TRBJ2-7 | many | 14 | TRBV25-1
CASSPGTSEQLF | TGCGCCAGCAGCCCCGGGACGTCTGAGCAGCTCTTC | . | TRBJ2-1 | . | 12 | TRBV4-3
CASSVTSSTGELFF | TGTGCCAGCAGCGTAACTAGCAGCACCGGGGAGCTGTTTTTT | . | TRBJ2-2 | . | 14 | TRBV9
CASSQEVLTGLTDTQYF | TGTGCCAGCAGCCAAGAAGTTCTTACAGGACTCACAGATACGCAGTATTTT | . | TRBJ2-3 | . | 17 | TRBV4-2
CASSVLTTMNTEAFF | TGTGCCAGCAGCGTCTTGACTACCATGAACACTGAAGCTTTCTTT | . | TRBJ1-1 | few | 15 | TRBV9
CASSLSGAGGYSTIYF | TGCGCCAGCAGCCTCTCCGGTGCGGGCGGTTATTCCACCATATATTTT | . | TRBJ1-3 | . | 16 | TRBV5-1
CASSPEGTANTEAFF | TGCGCCAGCAGCCCTGAGGGGACAGCGAACACTGAAGCTTTCTTT | TRBD1 | TRBJ1-1 | . | 15 | TRBV5-1
CSARDRVGALAEQFF | TGCAGTGCTAGAGATCGGGTGGGGGCGCTGGCTGAGCAGTTCTTC | . | TRBJ2-1 | . | 15 | TRBV20-1
CSAYSGGGTDTQYF | TGCAGTGCTTACAGCGGGGGCGGCACAGATACGCAGTATTTT | TRBD2 | TRBJ2-3 | . | 14 | TRBV20-1
CSARGGGGTYEQYF | TGCAGTGCCCGCGGGGGCGGGGGGACCTACGAGCAGTACTTC | TRBD2 | TRBJ2-7 | few | 14 | TRBV20-1
CASSLGTRGQEGYTF | TGTGCCAGCAGCTTGGGGACCAGGGGGCAAGAAGGCTACACCTTC | TRBD1 | TRBJ1-2 | few | 15 | TRBV5-8
CASSGLAGSGYASQYF | TGTGCCAGCAGTGGTTTAGCGGGATCCGGATACGCGTCGCAGTATTTT | TRBD2 | TRBJ2-3 | few | 16 | TRBV2
CSARGLVTDTQYF | TGCAGTGCTCGGGGACTAGTCACAGATACGCAGTATTTT | TRBD2 | TRBJ2-3 | . | 13 | TRBV20-1
CASSSDRVTEGYTF | TGTGCCAGCAGCTCGGACAGGGTCACAGAGGGCTACACCTTC | TRBD1 | TRBJ1-2 | . | 14 | TRBV7-2
CASGLVGGNQPQHF | TGTGCTAGTGGTTTGGTAGGAGGAAATCAGCCCCAGCATTTT | . | TRBJ1-5 | few | 14 | TRBV12-5
CASMAGGSYNEQFF | TGCGCCAGCATGGCGGGGGGCTCCTACAATGAGCAGTTCTTC | TRBD2 | TRBJ2-1 | . | 14 | TRBV10-1
CAIRPGEANEQFF | TGTGCCATCCGACCAGGGGAAGCCAATGAGCAGTTCTTC | . | TRBJ2-1 | many | 13 | TRBV12-3/TRBV12-4
CSASSIDSSIYEQYF | TGCAGTGCTAGTTCCATCGACTCAAGCATCTACGAGCAGTACTTC | . | TRBJ2-7 | . | 15 | TRBV20-1
CASSNPTGELFF | TGTGCCAGCAGTAACCCCACCGGGGAGCTGTTTTTT | . | TRBJ2-2 | few | 12 | TRBV6-2/TRBV6-3
CSAQAEDTQYF | TGCAGTGCTCAAGCCGAGGATACGCAGTATTTT | . | TRBJ2-3 | . | 11 | TRBV20-1
CSARLRDTEAFF | TGCAGTGCTAGGCTCCGGGACACTGAAGCTTTCTTT | . | TRBJ1-1 | many | 12 | TRBV20-1
CASTGGGQGRYEQYF | TGTGCCAGCACTGGTGGTGGGCAGGGTCGATACGAGCAGTACTTC | . | TRBJ2-7 | . | 15 | TRBV28
CASRRTGGFATNEKLFF | TGTGCCAGCCGCCGGACAGGGGGCTTCGCGACTAATGAAAAACTGTTTTTT | TRBD1 | TRBJ1-4 | many | 17 | TRBV6-5
CACPPSARSSYNEQFF | TGTGCCTGTCCCCCCTCCGCCCGGAGCTCCTACAATGAGCAGTTCTTC | . | TRBJ2-1 | few | 16 | TRBV30
CAISELGLASTDTQYF | TGTGCCATCAGTGAGCTGGGACTAGCGTCTACAGATACGCAGTATTTT | TRBD2 | TRBJ2-3 | . | 16 | TRBV10-3
CANSSEGGVSYEQYF | TGTGCCAACAGCTCCGAGGGCGGCGTTTCCTACGAGCAGTACTTC | . | TRBJ2-7 | many | 15 | TRBV5-6
CASSFNGGAVGEQYF | TGTGCCAGCAGCTTTAACGGGGGGGCAGTCGGCGAGCAGTACTTC | TRBD2 | TRBJ2-7 | many | 15 | TRBV11-2
CASSSWRGGTNEKLFF | TGTGCCAGCAGCTCCTGGAGGGGCGGAACTAATGAAAAACTGTTTTTT | . | TRBJ1-4 | few | 16 | TRBV11-2
CASSVEQYNSPLHF | TGTGCCAGCAGCGTAGAGCAGTATAATTCACCCCTCCACTTT | . | TRBJ1-6 | few | 14 | TRBV7-9
CAWSVGLTTEAFF | TGTGCCTGGAGTGTAGGACTGACCACTGAAGCTTTCTTT | . | TRBJ1-1 | few | 13 | TRBV30
CASSPFQVTEAFF | TGCGCCAGCAGCCCCTTTCAAGTAACTGAAGCTTTCTTT | . | TRBJ1-1 | many | 13 | TRBV5-1
CASSEARVWNYGYTF | TGTGCCAGCAGTGAAGCGCGAGTGTGGAACTATGGCTACACCTTC | . | TRBJ1-2 | few | 15 | TRBV2
CASSALAGVNTGELFF | TGTGCCAGCAGTGCTCTAGCGGGGGTGAACACCGGGGAGCTGTTTTTT | TRBD2 | TRBJ2-2 | many | 16 | TRBV2
CASSLVVREETQYF | TGCGCCAGCAGCTTGGTCGTCAGAGAAGAGACCCAGTACTTC | . | TRBJ2-5 | . | 14 | TRBV5-1
CASSYGQVINTGELFF | TGTGCCAGCAGTTATGGACAGGTTATCAACACCGGGGAGCTGTTTTTT | TRBD1 | TRBJ2-2 | . | 16 | TRBV12-3/TRBV12-4
CASSPGTVQETQYF | TGTGCCAGCAGCCCCGGGACAGTGCAAGAGACCCAGTACTTC | TRBD1 | TRBJ2-5 | few | 14 | TRBV3-1
CSGRQGSYNEQFF | TGCAGCGGAAGACAGGGTTCCTACAATGAGCAGTTCTTC | TRBD1 | TRBJ2-1 | many | 13 | TRBV29-1
CASSLHGTGSSYNSPLHF | TGTGCCAGCAGTTTACACGGCACAGGGAGCTCCTATAATTCACCCCTCCACTTT | . | TRBJ1-6 | . | 18 | TRBV27
CASRGVIGGYSSAPLHF | TGTGCCAGCAGGGGGGTTATAGGGGGCTATTCGTCAGCACCCCTCCACTTT | TRBD1 | TRBJ1-6 | many | 17 | TRBV6-6
CSATSSGGFSNEQFF | TGCAGTGCAACCTCCAGCGGGGGGTTCTCAAATGAGCAGTTCTTC | TRBD2 | TRBJ2-1 | few | 15 | TRBV20-1
CSVAPGRGPYEQYF | TGCAGCGTTGCTCCTGGCAGGGGGCCCTACGAGCAGTACTTC | TRBD1 | TRBJ2-7 | few | 14 | TRBV29-1
CASSAGEAGATVPFF | TGCGCCAGCAGCGCCGGAGAGGCGGGCGCGACAGTACCGTTCTTC | . | TRBJ2-1 | . | 15 | TRBV5-1
CASSSWGAATEAFF | TGTGCCAGCAGCTCGTGGGGGGCGGCCACTGAAGCTTTCTTT | . | TRBJ1-1 | few | 14 | TRBV7-2
CASSLNAGAIPVKQYF | TGTGCCAGCAGCTTGAACGCAGGGGCTATACCGGTAAAGCAGTACTTC | . | TRBJ2-7 | few | 16 | TRBV5-4